Listed below are T cell receptor beta chains from one sample, sequenced in a study of T-cell reconstitution after alpha-beta-depleted transplantation in children. TCRdb recomputed calls from the PCR reads with MiXCR, one row per CDR3 protein. This repertoire shows about 58,000 distinct CDR3 sequences, 44% found once; its top ten account for 95% to 98%. Source: PBMCs, mostly from graft donor cells, taken 360 days after TCRalphabeta/CD19-depleted stem cell transplant. The receptors here all came from a male patient younger than 18 who had a stem cell transplant for acute lymphoblastic leukemia, so the T cells may come from the graft donor. CDR3s include the opening cysteine and the closing phenylalanine or tryptophan. D genes are given only for firm matches. Expanded clones get a size class; other rows say once, few or many, or leave the size out.

V	size	J	D	DNA	CDR3
TRBV20-1	few	TRBJ1-5	NA	TGCAGTGCTAGAGATTCCAGTTTAAATCAGCCCCAGCATTTT	CSARDSSLNQPQHF
TRBV12-3/TRBV12-4	NA	TRBJ2-7	TRBD2	TGTGCCAGCACGTCCGGGACTAGGGGTTACGAGCAGTACTTC	CASTSGTRGYEQYF
TRBV7-9	NA	TRBJ2-5	NA	TGTGCCAGCGGCCGGCCGTGGGAAGAGACCCAGTACTTC	CASGRPWEETQYF
TRBV6-5	few	TRBJ1-1	NA	TGTGCCAGCAGTTACTCACAGGGAACTGAAGCTTTCTTT	CASSYSQGTEAFF
TRBV7-2	NA	TRBJ2-7	TRBD2	TGTGCCAGCAGCTTAAGCGGGGGGAACGAGCAGTACTTC	CASSLSGGNEQYF
TRBV15	few	TRBJ1-1	NA	TGTGCCACCAGCAGAGGCGCAGAATTCGAAGCTTTCTTT	CATSRGAEFEAFF
TRBV28	once	TRBJ1-1	NA	TGTGCCAGCGGCGGGGTATTCTGGGAAGCTTTCTTT	CASGGVFWEAFF
TRBV11-2	few	TRBJ2-6	NA	TGTGCCAGCAGCGCGTCAGGAGTAAACTCTGGGGCCAACGTCCTGACTTTC	CASSASGVNSGANVLTF
TRBV6-1	few	TRBJ1-4	TRBD1	TGTGCCAGCAGTCCTGGGACAGTCGAAAAACTGTTTTTT	CASSPGTVEKLFF
TRBV7-6	NA	TRBJ1-1	NA	TGTGCCAGCAGCCTAGAGGACAGCTCACTGGGGGCTTTCTTT	CASSLEDSSLGAFF
TRBV25-1	NA	TRBJ2-1	NA	TGTGCCAGCAGTGACATACAGGAGACCTCCTACAATGAGCAGTTCTTC	CASSDIQETSYNEQFF
TRBV18	few	TRBJ1-3	TRBD1	TGTGCCAGCTCACCAGACAGGGGACAGTATACTGGAAACACCATATATTTT	CASSPDRGQYTGNTIYF
TRBV7-6	NA	TRBJ2-7	NA	TGTGCCAGCAGCTTAGTTGTCAGGACAGCCAGACCGGCCGAGCAGTACTTC	CASSLVVRTARPAEQYF
TRBV7-8	NA	TRBJ1-2	NA	TGTGCCAGCAGCTCGCCCGGTACGAGGAGGGGGGACTATGGCTACACCTTC	CASSSPGTRRGDYGYTF
TRBV5-1	NA	TRBJ2-1	NA	TGCGCCAGCAGCTTCCCGTTGAGCTCCTACAATGAGCAGTTCTTC	CASSFPLSSYNEQFF
TRBV5-1	NA	TRBJ2-1	NA	TGCGCCAGCAGCTTGGCCCCGGGCGCGTGGAGTAATGAGCAGTTCTTC	CASSLAPGAWSNEQFF
TRBV7-2	NA	TRBJ2-1	TRBD2	TGTGCCAGTAGCGGGAGGGCCAACAATGAGCAGTTCTTC	CASSGRANNEQFF
TRBV20-1	NA	TRBJ2-3	TRBD1	TGCAGTGCTGTAGGTGCGACCGGGACAGGCGGGACAGATACGCAGTATTTT	CSAVGATGTGGTDTQYF
TRBV7-2	NA	TRBJ1-4	NA	TGTGCCAGCAGCTTCCCGGGACGGGTTAATGAAAAACTGTTTTTT	CASSFPGRVNEKLFF
TRBV6-5	NA	TRBJ2-7	NA	TGTGCCAGCAGTTTTTCCGCGGGGGCCGGGTCCTACGAGCAGTACTTC	CASSFSAGAGSYEQYF
TRBV12-3/TRBV12-4	NA	TRBJ2-2	NA	TGTGCCAGCAGTCTCGACAGGAACACCGGGGAGCTGTTTTTT	CASSLDRNTGELFF
TRBV12-3/TRBV12-4	few	TRBJ1-1	NA	TGTGCCAGCAGCTCAGGATCGACGGCTTTCTTT	CASSSGSTAFF
TRBV14	few	TRBJ2-2	NA	TGTGCCAGCAGCCACTTGGCTGGGGGGGAGCTGTTTTTT	CASSHLAGGELFF
TRBV2	few	TRBJ1-2	NA	TGTGCCAGCAGTGAAGCGGGTTGGGCAGAGTCCTATGGCTACACCTTC	CASSEAGWAESYGYTF
TRBV5-1	NA	TRBJ1-1	TRBD1	TGCGCCAGCAGCTTGCAGGGGGACACTGAAGCTTTCTTT	CASSLQGDTEAFF
TRBV20-1	few	TRBJ2-3	NA	TGCAGTGCTAGTCTCCGGGCTAGCGTGGGGGTAGATACGCAGTATTTT	CSASLRASVGVDTQYF
TRBV12-3/TRBV12-4	NA	TRBJ1-5	NA	TGTGCCAGCAGTTTAGGAGGGGCCAGGAGGGGCAATCAGCCCCAGCATTTT	CASSLGGARRGNQPQHF
TRBV6-1	NA	TRBJ2-2	TRBD1	TGTGCCAGCAGACTAGGACAGGGAAGGCACGGGGAGCTGTTTTTT	CASRLGQGRHGELFF
TRBV28	NA	TRBJ1-1	NA	TGTGCCAGCAGTTCCCCCCGTGAGGCTTTCTTT	CASSSPREAFF
TRBV15	NA	TRBJ2-1	NA	TGTGCCACCAGCAGAGATTGGGTGCTTGTGGCAGACAACTTTGGTAATGAGCAGTTCTTC	CATSRDWVLVADNFGNEQFF
TRBV5-1	few	TRBJ2-3	TRBD1	TGCGCCAGCAGCGACGAGGGGGCGGGCACAGATACGCAGTATTTT	CASSDEGAGTDTQYF
TRBV21-1	few	TRBJ2-5	NA	TGTGCCAGCAGTGACAGAGGAGAGACCCAGTACTTC	CASSDRGETQYF
TRBV20-1	few	TRBJ2-4	TRBD2	TGCAGTGCCCCCACGGGGGGCAAAAACATTCAGTACTTC	CSAPTGGKNIQYF
TRBV5-1	few	TRBJ1-1	NA	TGCGCCAGCCGACAGTACACTGAAGCTTTCTTT	CASRQYTEAFF
TRBV9	few	TRBJ2-1	TRBD2	TGTGCCAGCAGCTTCCCAGCGGGGGCCCGAAGATACAATGAGCAGTTCTTC	CASSFPAGARRYNEQFF
TRBV7-7	NA	TRBJ2-2	NA	TGTGCTAGCAGCCATCGCAGGGACGGAGGGAGCACCGGGGAGCTGTTTTTT	CASSHRRDGGSTGELFF
TRBV2	NA	TRBJ1-2	NA	TGTGCCAGCAAGCGGGAGGGGCTGCGAGGCTACACCTTC	CASKREGLRGYTF